These 8 T cell receptor beta chains were all obtained from the same sample, sequenced in a study of CD8 T cells in ankylosing spondylitis. Overall study findings and caveats: Roughly eight highly homologous variants made up a TCR beta motif that seemed to typify ankylosing spondylitis blood.

No antigens are known for them. TCRdb ran MiXCR on the 5' RACE reads and lists one entry per CDR3 protein. The sample holds under 550,000 distinct CDR3 sequences; roughly a quarter are singletons and the top ten take about 0.9%. Sequencing input: blood, either unsorted or a sorted T cell fraction (not recorded which). The receptor source for this set is a male donor with ankylosing spondylitis.

This clonotype was picked up a small number of times. The chain uses TRBV6-5 and TRBJ1-5, with a possible D match to TRBD1 (6 bases). This CDR3 contains 15 residues. Germline V gene sequence: CDR1 MNHEY, CDR2 SVGAGI. V dropped 8 bases and J dropped 0 bases, with 14 bases sitting between them. This CDR3 is CASCSRGYSNQPQHF. As DNA, the CDR3 is TGTGCCAGCTGTTCCAGGGGATATAGCAATCAGCCCCAGCATTTT.

This clonotype was counted a few times. The chain recombines TRBV20-1 with TRBJ2-5; 9 positions match TRBD1. Trimming at V came to 8 bases and at J to 4 bases, leaving 5 bases not matched to a gene. This CDR3 region has 12 residues. Germline CDR1 and CDR2: DFQATT and SNEGSKA (reference sequence). CDR3 in amino acids: CSLRDRVETQYF. The CDR3 DNA sequence: TGCAGTCTCCGGGACAGGGTAGAGACCCAGTACTTC.

A single count supports this clonotype. The chain links TRBV2 to TRBJ1-6; possible D gene TRBD1, 5 bases. Per germline, CDR1 SNHLY and CDR2 FYNNEI. Trimming removed 10 bases from V and 7 bases from J, with 8 bases in between. The CDR3 sequence is 11 residues long. As DNA, the CDR3 is TGTGCCACGGGGGGGAATTCACCCCTCCACTTT. Translation gives CATGGNSPLHF.

This chain links TRBV2 with TRBJ2-7; D unclear. Trimming cost V 3 bases and J 1 base, with 13 bases left between them. Germline-derived CDR1 and CDR2 are SNHLY and FYNNEI. The CDR3 totals 15 residues. The CDR3 DNA is TGTGCCAGCAGTGACCCGCCGACTGTATCCTACGAGCAGTACTTC. It specifies CASSDPPTVSYEQYF.

V gene TRBV5-4 combines with J gene TRBJ2-6, with D hard to call. Trimming shortened V by 7 bases and J by 4 bases, and 9 bases separated the two germline ends. The CDR3 covers 13 residues. CDR1 is SGHNT and CDR2 is YYREEE in the germline V gene (reference sequence). The CDR3 here is CASETTGANVLTF. The CDR3, as DNA: TGTGCCAGCGAAACAACGGGGGCCAACGTCCTGACTTTC.

With regard to this clonotype: A junction boundary mismatches the germline segment, possibly from a read error. The chain combines TRBV10-2 with TRBJ1-1; 7 nucleotides line up with TRBD1. The CDR3 has 13 residues. CDR1 is WSHSY and CDR2 is SAAADI in the germline V gene. The CDR3 region is CASSEIPTGLNSF. The CDR3, as DNA: TGCGCCAGCAGTGAGATTCCGACAGGGCTCAACTCATTT.

The sample holds a few counts of this clonotype. The chain recombines TRBV11-2 with TRBJ2-1; D possibly corresponds to TRBD1 (6 bases). Trimming cost V 1 base and J 3 bases, with 10 bases left between them. The CDR3 has 15 amino acids. Germline CDR1 SGHAT, CDR2 FQNNGV. CDR3 coding DNA: TGTGCCAGCAGCTTAGGCCCAGGGGACTACAATGAGCAGTTCTTC. Amino acids: CASSLGPGDYNEQFF.

The sample holds many counts of this clonotype. This rearrangement joins TRBV5-1 to TRBJ2-3; 11 bases align to TRBD2. Losses at the gene ends were 3 bases for V and 2 bases for J; bases not matched to a gene: 5. Germline V gene lookup returns CDR1 SGHRS and CDR2 YFSETQ. The CDR3 is 16 amino acids. Written as DNA, the CDR3 is TGCGCCAGCAGCTACCGGACTAGCGGGCTCACAGATACGCAGTATTTT. This translates into CASSYRTSGLTDTQYF.